These 6 T cell receptor beta chains came from one sample sequenced in a study of blood T cell repertoires in COVID-19. Method: immunoSEQ multiplex PCR; TCRdb's copy keeps in-frame clones and lacks some. The sample has about 400,000 clones, around 90% seen once. What was sequenced was PBMCs or T cells enriched from blood (not recorded which). The receptor set was obtained from a woman aged 35 to 49 with acute COVID-19.

This clone was counted only a few times. The chain links TRBV2 to TRBJ1-3, with 9 bases identical to TRBD1. Germline CDR1 and CDR2: SNHLY and FYNNEI. The CDR3 is made up of 15 amino acids. Trimming cost V 4 bases and J 3 bases; bases outside gene matches: 4. CDR3 nucleotide sequence: TGTGCCAGCAGTGGAGGACAGGGGCTTGGAAACACCATATATTTT. This encodes CASSGGQGLGNTIYF. Supplemented by reference TRBV2 and TRBJ1-3, the full variable domain reads EPEVTQTPSHQVTQMGQEVILRCVPISNHLYFYWYRQILGQKVEFLVSFYNNEISEKSEIFDDQFSVERPDGSNFTLKIRSTKLEDSAMYFCASSGGQGLGNTIYFGEGSWLTVV.

The rearrangement links TRBV5-1 to TRBJ1-3; no firm D call. Deletions cut 4 bases from V and 0 bases from J, with 8 bases between. CDR1 is SGHRS, CDR2 YFSETQ, per germline. The CDR3 covers 14 residues. DNA of the CDR3: TGCGCCAGCAGCGAGGGAACCTCTGGAAACACCATATATTTT. Its translation: CASSEGTSGNTIYF.

The CDR3 DNA reads TGTGCCACCTCGGGACAGGCGTCCTACGAGCAGTACTTC. It translates to CATSGQASYEQYF. The rearrangement joins TRBV19 to TRBJ2-7; 8 nucleotides match TRBD1. CDR3 length equals 13 residues. The germline V gene has CDR1 LNHDA and CDR2 SQIVND (reference sequence). Losses at the gene ends were 10 bases for V and 1 base for J; bases not matched to a gene: 6.

The chain combines TRBV13 with TRBJ1-1; D is unresolved. The CDR3 loop spans 14 amino acids. The germline V gene has CDR1 PRHDT and CDR2 FYEKMQ (reference sequence). Trimming took off 3 bases at V and 1 base at J, with 9 bases between the two ends. The CDR3 loop is CASSFRTENTEAFF. The CDR3 nucleotides are TGTGCCAGCAGCTTCAGGACTGAGAACACTGAAGCTTTCTTT.

This rearrangement joins TRBV5-1 to TRBJ1-6, with D perhaps matching TRBD1 (6 bases). Per the germline V gene, CDR1 is SGHRS and CDR2 is YFSETQ. The CDR3 length is 16 residues. V was pared by 4 bases and J by 7 bases, with 18 bases between. CDR3 loop: CASSLGPFQGNSPLHF. The CDR3, as DNA: TGCGCCAGCAGCCTAGGACCGTTTCAGGGGAATTCACCCCTCCACTTT. Full variable domain (outside the CDR3, taken from reference TRBV5-1 and TRBJ1-6): KAGVTQTPRYLIKTRGQQVTLSCSPISGHRSVSWYQQTPGQGLQFLFEYFSETQRNKGNFPGRFSGRQFSNSRSEMNVSTLELGDSALYLCASSLGPFQGNSPLHFGNGTRLTVT.

This clone was recorded once. The V gene is TRBV18, the J gene TRBJ1-5; D call uncertain. CDR3 length: 19 amino acids. Trimming took off 5 bases at V and 0 bases at J, with 23 bases between the two ends. Germline CDR1 is KGHSH and CDR2 is LQKENI. The CDR3 coding sequence is TGTGCCAGCTCATCCTACCGCCCGAACAGCTCTTATAGCAATCAGCCCCAGCATTTT. Its translation: CASSSYRPNSSYSNQPQHF.